This T cell receptor beta chain was obtained from a study of blood T cell repertoires in COVID-19. Produced via immunoSEQ multiplex PCR; TCRdb's table is partial and in-frame only. The sample records around 200,000 clones, 80% to 90% being singletons. J was trimmed by 5 bases and V by 6 bases; bases with no gene match: 8. CDR3 length equals 15 residues. Germline V gene lookup returns CDR1 MNHEY and CDR2 SVGAGI. This TCR derives from a human donor with active or convalescent COVID-19. The donor label of this sample is uncertain. The chain is built from TRBV6-5 and TRBJ1-5; 9 bases are a match to TRBD1. Sequencing was done on a sample of peripheral blood. CDR3 DNA: TGTGCCAGCAGAAAAGGGCGACAGGGGGATCAGCCCCAGCATTTT. It encodes CASRKGRQGDQPQHF.